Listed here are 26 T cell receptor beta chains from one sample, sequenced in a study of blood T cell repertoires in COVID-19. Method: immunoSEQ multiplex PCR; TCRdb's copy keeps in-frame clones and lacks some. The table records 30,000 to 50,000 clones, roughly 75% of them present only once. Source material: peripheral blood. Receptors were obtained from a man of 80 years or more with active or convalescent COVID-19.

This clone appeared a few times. The CDR3 protein is CASGLGQGVALYGYTF. The CDR3 DNA sequence: TGTGCTAGTGGTTTGGGACAGGGGGTTGCCCTTTATGGCTACACCTTC. The chain carries TRBV12-5 and TRBJ1-2, with 9 positions matching TRBD1. Germline-derived CDR1 and CDR2 are LGHNT and FRNRAP. With 1 base clipped from V and 5 bases from J, the junction kept 8 bases outside the gene matches. The CDR3 covers 16 residues.

The CDR3 spells CASSQGQGGETQYF. The CDR3 DNA reads as TGTGCCAGCAGCCAGGGACAGGGGGGAGAGACCCAGTACTTC. This chain joins TRBV7-2 and TRBJ2-5; 11 nucleotides align to TRBD1. The CDR3 loop spans 14 amino acids. Germline V gives CDR1 SGHTA, CDR2 FQGNSA. V was pared by 5 bases and J by 4 bases, with 3 bases of the junction left unmatched.

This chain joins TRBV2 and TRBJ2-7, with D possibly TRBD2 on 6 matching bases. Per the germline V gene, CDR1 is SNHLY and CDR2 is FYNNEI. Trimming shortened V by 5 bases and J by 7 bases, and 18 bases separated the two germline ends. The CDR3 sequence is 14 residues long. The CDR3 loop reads CASSLGLSPGEQYF. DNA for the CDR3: TGTGCCAGCAGTCTGGGACTCTCCCCGGGAGAGCAGTACTTC.

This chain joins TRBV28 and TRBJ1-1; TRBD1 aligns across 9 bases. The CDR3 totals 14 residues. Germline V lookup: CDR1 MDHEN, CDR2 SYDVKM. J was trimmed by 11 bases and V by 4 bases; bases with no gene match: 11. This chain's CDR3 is CASSSPGQGGVAFF. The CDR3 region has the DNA TGTGCCAGCAGTTCTCCGGGACAGGGCGGCGTCGCTTTCTTT.

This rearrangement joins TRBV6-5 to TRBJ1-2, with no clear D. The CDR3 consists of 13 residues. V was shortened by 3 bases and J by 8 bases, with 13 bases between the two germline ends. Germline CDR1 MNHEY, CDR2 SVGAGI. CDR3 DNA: TGTGCCAGCAGTTATAGCGGTGCTTCGGGCTACACCTTC. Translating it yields CASSYSGASGYTF.

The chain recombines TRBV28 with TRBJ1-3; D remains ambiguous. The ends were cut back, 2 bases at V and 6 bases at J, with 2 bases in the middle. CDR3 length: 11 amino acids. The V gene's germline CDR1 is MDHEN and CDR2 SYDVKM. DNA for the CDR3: TGTGCCAGCAGTTTACTAAACACCATATATTTT. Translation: CASSLLNTIYF.

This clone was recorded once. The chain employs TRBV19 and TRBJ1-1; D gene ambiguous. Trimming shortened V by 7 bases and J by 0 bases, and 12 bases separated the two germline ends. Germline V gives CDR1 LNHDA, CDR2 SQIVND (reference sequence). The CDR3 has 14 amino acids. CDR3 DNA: TGTGCCAGTAACGAGGGTAGCATGAACACTGAAGCTTTCTTT. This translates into CASNEGSMNTEAFF.

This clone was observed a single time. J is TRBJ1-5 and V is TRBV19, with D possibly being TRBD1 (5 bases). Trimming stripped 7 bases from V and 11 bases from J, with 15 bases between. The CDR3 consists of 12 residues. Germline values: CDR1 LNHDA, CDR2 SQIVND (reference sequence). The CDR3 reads CASTDGGGAQHF. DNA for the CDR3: TGTGCCAGTACAGACGGGGGAGGTGCCCAGCATTTT. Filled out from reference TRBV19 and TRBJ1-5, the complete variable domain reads DGGITQSPKYLFRKEGQNVTLSCEQNLNHDAMYWYRQDPGQGLRLIYYSQIVNDFQKGDIAEGYSVSREKKESFPLTVTSAQKNPTAFYLCASTDGGGAQHFGDGTRLSIL.

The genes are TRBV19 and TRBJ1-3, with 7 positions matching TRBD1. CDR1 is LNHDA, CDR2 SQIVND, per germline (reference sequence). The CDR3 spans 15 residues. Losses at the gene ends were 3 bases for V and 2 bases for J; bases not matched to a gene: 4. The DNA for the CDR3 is TGTGCCAGTAGTATCGGGCAGGGGGCTGGAAACACCATATATTTT. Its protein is CASSIGQGAGNTIYF.

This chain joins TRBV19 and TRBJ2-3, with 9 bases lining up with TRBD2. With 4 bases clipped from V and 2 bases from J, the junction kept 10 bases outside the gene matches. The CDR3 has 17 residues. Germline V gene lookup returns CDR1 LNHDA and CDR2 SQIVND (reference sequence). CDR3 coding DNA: TGTGCCAGTAGTACCCGCAGGAGCGGGGGGATCACAGATACGCAGTATTTT. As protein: CASSTRRSGGITDTQYF.

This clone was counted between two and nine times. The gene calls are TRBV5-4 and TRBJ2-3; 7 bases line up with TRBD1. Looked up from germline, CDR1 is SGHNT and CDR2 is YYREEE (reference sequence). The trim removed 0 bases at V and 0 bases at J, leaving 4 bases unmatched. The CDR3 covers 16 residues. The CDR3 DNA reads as TGTGCCAGCAGCTTGGGCAGGGGGTCTAGCACAGATACGCAGTATTTT. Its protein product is CASSLGRGSSTDTQYF.

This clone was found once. The CDR3 DNA reads TGTGCCTGGAGTCTTAGACAGGGAATTGAAGCTTTCTTT. The encoded protein is CAWSLRQGIEAFF. The chain carries TRBV30 and TRBJ1-1, with TRBD1 identical over 7 bases. With V trimmed by 2 bases and J by 7 bases, 7 bases remained unmatched. The CDR3 runs 13 residues. The V gene's germline CDR1 is GTSNPN and CDR2 SVGIG (reference sequence).

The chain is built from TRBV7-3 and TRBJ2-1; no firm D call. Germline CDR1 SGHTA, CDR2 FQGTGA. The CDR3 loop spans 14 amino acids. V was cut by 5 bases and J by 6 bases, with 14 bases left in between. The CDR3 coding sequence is TGTGCCAGCAGCCGCGACTCTAGTATCAATGAGCAGTTCTTC. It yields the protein CASSRDSSINEQFF.

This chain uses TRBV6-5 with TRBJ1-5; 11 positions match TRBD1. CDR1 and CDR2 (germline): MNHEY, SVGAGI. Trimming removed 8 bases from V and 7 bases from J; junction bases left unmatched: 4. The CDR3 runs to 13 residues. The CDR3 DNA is TGTGCCAGCGCGGGACAGGGGGACCAGCCCCAGCATTTT. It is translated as CASAGQGDQPQHF.

In DNA form, the CDR3 reads TGTGCCAGCAGCCAAGGGGCCGCTCCTGAAGCTTTCTTT. Translation: CASSQGAAPEAFF. V is TRBV3-1 (or the pseudogene TRBV3-2) and J is TRBJ1-1; no definite D call. V lost 1 base and J 6 bases, leaving 9 bases between the germline ends. This CDR3 has 13 residues. Germline V gives CDR1 LGHDT, CDR2 YNNKEL (reference sequence).

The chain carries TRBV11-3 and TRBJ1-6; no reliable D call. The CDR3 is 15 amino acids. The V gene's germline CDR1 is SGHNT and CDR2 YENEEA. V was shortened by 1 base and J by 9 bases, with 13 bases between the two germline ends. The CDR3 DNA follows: TGTGCCAGCAGCTTAGGGGCTGGGAGAAGTTCACCCCTCCACTTT. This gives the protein CASSLGAGRSSPLHF.

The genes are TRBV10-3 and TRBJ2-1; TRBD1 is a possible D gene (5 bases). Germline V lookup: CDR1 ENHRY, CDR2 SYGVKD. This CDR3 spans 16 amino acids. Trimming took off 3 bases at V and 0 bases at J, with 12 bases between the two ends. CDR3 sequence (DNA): TGTGCCATCAGTGACCTAGGGGTGAGCTCCTACAATGAGCAGTTCTTC. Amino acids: CAISDLGVSSYNEQFF.

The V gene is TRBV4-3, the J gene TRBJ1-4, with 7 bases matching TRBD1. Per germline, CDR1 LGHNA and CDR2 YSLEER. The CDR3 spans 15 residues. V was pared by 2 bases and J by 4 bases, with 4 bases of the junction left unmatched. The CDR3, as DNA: TGCGCCAGCAGCCAAACCAGGGGGTATAATGAAAAACTGTTTTTT. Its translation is CASSQTRGYNEKLFF.

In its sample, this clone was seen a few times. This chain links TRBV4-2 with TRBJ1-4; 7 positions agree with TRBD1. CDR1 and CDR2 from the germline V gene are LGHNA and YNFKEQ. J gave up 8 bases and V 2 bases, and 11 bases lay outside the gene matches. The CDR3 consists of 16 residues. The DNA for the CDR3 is TGTGCCAGCAGCCAACACCAGGGACAGAGGAACGAAAAACTGTTTTTT. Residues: CASSQHQGQRNEKLFF.

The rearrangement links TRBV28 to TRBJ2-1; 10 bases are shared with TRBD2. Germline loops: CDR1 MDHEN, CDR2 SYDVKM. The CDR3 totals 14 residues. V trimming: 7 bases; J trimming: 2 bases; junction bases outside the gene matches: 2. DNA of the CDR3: TGTGCCAGCAAAAGCGGGAGGGCCTACAATGAGCAGTTCTTC. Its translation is CASKSGRAYNEQFF.

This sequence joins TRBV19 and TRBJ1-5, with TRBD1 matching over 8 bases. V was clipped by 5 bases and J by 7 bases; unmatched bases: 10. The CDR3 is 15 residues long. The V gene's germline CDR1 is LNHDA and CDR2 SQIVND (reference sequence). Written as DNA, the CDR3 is TGTGCCAGTAGTTCCGGACAGGGACTTCGGCAGCCCCAGCATTTT. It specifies CASSSGQGLRQPQHF. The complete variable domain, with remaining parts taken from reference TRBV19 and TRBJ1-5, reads DGGITQSPKYLFRKEGQNVTLSCEQNLNHDAMYWYRQDPGQGLRLIYYSQIVNDFQKGDIAEGYSVSREKKESFPLTVTSAQKNPTAFYLCASSSGQGLRQPQHFGDGTRLSIL.

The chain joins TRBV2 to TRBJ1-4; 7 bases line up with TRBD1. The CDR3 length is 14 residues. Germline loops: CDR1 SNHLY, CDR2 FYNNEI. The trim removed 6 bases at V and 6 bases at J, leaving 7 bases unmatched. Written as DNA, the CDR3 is TGTGCCAGCAGCGTCCTAGGGACAGATGAAAAACTGTTTTTT. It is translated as CASSVLGTDEKLFF.

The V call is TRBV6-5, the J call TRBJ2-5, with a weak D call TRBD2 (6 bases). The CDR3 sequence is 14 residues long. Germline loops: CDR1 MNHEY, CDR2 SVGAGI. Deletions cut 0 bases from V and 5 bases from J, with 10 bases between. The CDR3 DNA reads TGTGCCAGCAGTTACTCACGGGGGTACGAGACCCAGTACTTC. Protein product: CASSYSRGYETQYF.

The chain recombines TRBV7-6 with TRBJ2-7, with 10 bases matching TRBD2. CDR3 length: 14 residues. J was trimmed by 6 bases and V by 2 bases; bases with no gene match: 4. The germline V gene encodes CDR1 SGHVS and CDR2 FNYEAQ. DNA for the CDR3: TGTGCCAGCAGCTTACTAGCGGGAGCCCCCGAGCAGTACTTC. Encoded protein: CASSLLAGAPEQYF.

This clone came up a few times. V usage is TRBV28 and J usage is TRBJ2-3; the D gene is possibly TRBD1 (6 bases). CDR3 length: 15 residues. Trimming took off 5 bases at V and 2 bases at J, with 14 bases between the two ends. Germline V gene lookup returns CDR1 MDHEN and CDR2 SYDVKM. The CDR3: CASSPPTGLTDTQYF. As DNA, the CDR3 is TGTGCCAGCAGTCCTCCGACAGGACTCACAGATACGCAGTATTTT.

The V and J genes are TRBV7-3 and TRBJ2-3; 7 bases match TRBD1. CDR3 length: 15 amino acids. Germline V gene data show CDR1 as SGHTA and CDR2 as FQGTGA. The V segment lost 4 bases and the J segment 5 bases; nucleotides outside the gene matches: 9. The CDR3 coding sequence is TGTGCCAGCAGCTATACAGGGGCAGGGGGAGATACGCAGTATTTT. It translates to CASSYTGAGGDTQYF.